A single sample gave rise to the 30 T cell receptor beta chains below, sequenced in a study of blood T cell repertoires in COVID-19. Libraries were prepared by immunoSEQ multiplex PCR; TCRdb keeps only in-frame clonotypes and omits some of them. The sample lists fewer than 700,000 clones, less than 90% seen once, with under 8.5% in the top ten. The sample taken for sequencing was peripheral blood. These TCRs come from a woman aged 50 to 60 with COVID-19, enrolled during active disease.

Notes on this clone: This sample also contains other DNA sequences that code for the same CDR3. The chain has TRBV5-1 and TRBJ2-2; 7 bases line up with TRBD2. V lost 3 bases to trimming and J lost 3 bases; unmatched junction nucleotides: 5. CDR1 and CDR2 (germline): SGHRS, YFSETQ. This CDR3 region has 15 residues. This CDR3 reads CASSSGAGDTGELFF. CDR3 nucleotides: TGCGCCAGCAGCTCCGGGGCGGGGGACACCGGGGAGCTGTTTTTT. Based on the CDR3 plus reference TRBV5-1 and TRBJ2-2, the full variable domain is KAGVTQTPRYLIKTRGQQVTLSCSPISGHRSVSWYQQTPGQGLQFLFEYFSETQRNKGNFPGRFSGRQFSNSRSEMNVSTLELGDSALYLCASSSGAGDTGELFFGEGSRLTVL.

The chain links TRBV19 to TRBJ1-1; D gene uncertain. Germline lookup yields CDR1 LNHDA and CDR2 SQIVND (reference sequence). The CDR3 runs 14 residues. V gave up 3 bases and J gave up 3 bases, with 11 bases separating them. In nucleotides, the CDR3 is TGTGCCAGTAGTATTACAGATCCCGACACTGAAGCTTTCTTT. Translated, it gives CASSITDPDTEAFF.

The CDR3 DNA reads as TGTGCCAGCAGTCTTCGACTAGCGGGGGGCCAAGGGAATGAGCAGTTCTTC. This gives the protein CASSLRLAGGQGNEQFF. The chain combines TRBV6-6 with TRBJ2-1; TRBD2 agrees at 13 bases. The CDR3 totals 17 residues. Germline trimming cut 5 bases from V and 7 bases from J; bases unmatched to any gene: 11. The V gene's germline CDR1 is MNHNY and CDR2 SVGAGI (reference sequence).

The V and J genes are TRBV6-5 and TRBJ1-2, with 9 bases that match TRBD1. The CDR3 runs 15 residues. Trimming at V came to 0 bases and at J to 4 bases, leaving 3 bases not matched to a gene. The germline gives CDR1 MNHEY, CDR2 SVGAGI. CDR3 DNA sequence: TGTGCCAGCAGTTACTCGAGACAGGGGGGCTATGGCTACACCTTC. This translates into CASSYSRQGGYGYTF.

The V gene is TRBV7-6, the J gene TRBJ2-2, with 9 bases aligning to TRBD1. Trimming at V came to 6 bases and at J to 5 bases, leaving 7 bases not matched to a gene. There are 15 residues in the CDR3. Germline V gene sequence: CDR1 SGHVS, CDR2 FNYEAQ. The CDR3, as DNA: TGTGCCAGCAGAGAGACAGGGGGGCAAACCGGGGAGCTGTTTTTT. Translation: CASRETGGQTGELFF.

The CDR3 region is CASSFYGELFF. The CDR3 nucleotides read TGTGCCAGCAGTTTTTACGGGGAGCTGTTTTTT. The chain uses TRBV12-3 or TRBV12-4 and TRBJ2-2; no clear D gene. The germline V and J ends were trimmed by 3 bases and 7 bases, with 3 bases remaining between them. The CDR3 spans 11 residues.

The chain combines TRBV14 with TRBJ1-4, with D hard to call. The CDR3 is made up of 14 amino acids. Trimming removed 3 bases at V and 6 bases at J, with 11 bases between. Germline assignment: CDR1 SGHDN and CDR2 FVKESK. CDR3 residues: CASSQGSAYEKLFF. The CDR3 DNA is TGTGCCAGCAGCCAGGGGAGCGCCTATGAAAAACTGTTTTTT.

The chain uses TRBV7-7 and TRBJ2-2; 7 bases map to TRBD1. The CDR3 extends over 20 amino acids. Germline values: CDR1 SSHAT, CDR2 FNYEAQ (reference sequence). V trimming: 2 bases; J trimming: 5 bases; junction bases outside the gene matches: 20. CDR3: CASSLFVHGLRGQCTGELFF. CDR3 DNA sequence: TGTGCCAGCAGCTTATTCGTACATGGGTTGAGGGGGCAGTGTACCGGGGAGCTGTTTTTT.

The chain has TRBV3-1 (or the pseudogene TRBV3-2) and TRBJ2-3, with TRBD2 matching over 12 bases. This CDR3 has 16 amino acids. Germline values: CDR1 LGHDT, CDR2 YNNKEL (reference sequence). V was pared by 3 bases and J by 8 bases, with 9 bases of the junction left unmatched. The CDR3 DNA is TGTGCCAGCAGCCATCGGGAGCTAGCGGGGGGGCTTACGCAGTATTTT. Residues: CASSHRELAGGLTQYF.

V is TRBV4-1 and J is TRBJ2-7; maybe TRBD1 (6 bases). CDR3 length: 16 residues. CDR1 is MGHRA and CDR2 is YSYEKL in the germline V gene. V was clipped by 2 bases and J by 0 bases, with 14 bases between them. CDR3 nucleotides: TGCGCCAGCAGCCAAATAATTTTAGGGGGCTCCTACGAGCAGTACTTC. Amino acid sequence: CASSQIILGGSYEQYF.

V usage is TRBV9 and J usage is TRBJ1-4; a weak D match, TRBD1 (5 bases). The germline V gene has CDR1 SGDLS and CDR2 YYNGEE. The CDR3 contains 13 residues. V lost 3 bases, J lost 6 bases, and 9 bases lay in between. The CDR3 DNA reads as TGTGCCAGCAGCGCTGGGGCGGATGAAAAACTGTTTTTT. It codes for CASSAGADEKLFF.

J is TRBJ2-1 and V is TRBV24-1; 8 bases map to TRBD1. The V gene end was trimmed by 2 bases and the J gene end by 7 bases; junction bases not matched to a gene: 9. Germline V gives CDR1 KGHDR, CDR2 SFDVKD. This CDR3 region has 16 residues. The CDR3 region is CATSDSRTGKYNEQFF. The DNA of the CDR3 is TGTGCCACCAGTGATTCCCGGACAGGGAAGTATAATGAGCAGTTCTTC.

The V call is TRBV20-1, the J call TRBJ2-7, with 10 positions matching TRBD1. Germline loops: CDR1 DFQATT, CDR2 SNEGSKA (reference sequence). With 3 bases clipped from V and 3 bases from J, the junction kept 5 bases outside the gene matches. CDR3 size: 14 residues. Here the CDR3 reads CSASDWDRGYEQYF. In nucleotides, the CDR3 is TGCAGTGCTAGTGATTGGGACAGGGGCTACGAGCAGTACTTC.

The chain employs TRBV6-2 or TRBV6-3 and TRBJ2-7, with D perhaps matching TRBD2 (5 bases). The CDR3 contains 14 residues. Trimming stripped 6 bases from V and 1 base from J, with 13 bases between. CDR1 and CDR2 (germline): MNHEY, SVGEGT. The CDR3 DNA is TGTGCCAGCAGCCGGTCGACGGGATCCTACGAGCAGTACTTC. Its translation: CASSRSTGSYEQYF.

The chain employs TRBV5-1 and TRBJ2-7, with a weak D call TRBD1 (5 bases). Germline V gene sequence: CDR1 SGHRS, CDR2 YFSETQ. Trimming took off 4 bases at V and 6 bases at J, with 11 bases between the two ends. The CDR3 contains 12 residues. In DNA, the CDR3 is TGCGCCAGCAGCCCGGATAGGGGCGAGCAGTACTTC. Translated: CASSPDRGEQYF.

This sequence joins TRBV6-1 and TRBJ1-5; no definite D call. Germline V gene lookup returns CDR1 MNHNS and CDR2 SASEGT. Trimming cost V 0 bases and J 5 bases, with 5 bases left between them. The CDR3 has 13 amino acids. CDR3: CASSEAPDQPQHF. The CDR3 DNA is TGTGCCAGCAGTGAAGCGCCGGATCAGCCCCAGCATTTT.

The CDR3 DNA reads as TGTGCCTCCGGGACCTACAATGAGCAGTTCTTC. Encoded protein: CASGTYNEQFF. The gene calls are TRBV30 and TRBJ2-1; a weak D match, TRBD2 (5 bases). From germline, CDR1 is GTSNPN and CDR2 SVGIG (reference sequence). V gave up 7 bases and J gave up 2 bases, with 6 bases separating them. The CDR3 has 11 residues.

This chain connects TRBV7-6 to TRBJ2-2; tentatively, D is TRBD2 (6 bases). CDR3 size: 12 residues. V lost 5 bases, J lost 7 bases, and 8 bases lay in between. Germline assignment: CDR1 SGHVS and CDR2 FNYEAQ. The CDR3 DNA is TGTGCCAGCAGCCGGGGAGGCGGGGAGCTGTTTTTT. Its protein product is CASSRGGGELFF.

The V and J genes are TRBV30 and TRBJ1-2; D gene ambiguous. CDR3 size: 17 residues. Germline CDR1 and CDR2: GTSNPN and SVGIG (reference sequence). V was clipped by 2 bases and J by 4 bases, with 23 bases between them. CDR3 loop: CAWSQTFQRATVYGYTF. The CDR3 DNA sequence: TGTGCCTGGAGTCAAACTTTTCAGCGAGCCACTGTCTATGGCTACACCTTC.

This chain joins TRBV6-5 and TRBJ1-1; 7 bases align to TRBD1. The germline gives CDR1 MNHEY, CDR2 SVGAGI. Trimming took 5 bases from V and 4 from J; bases not matched to a gene: 1. This CDR3 is built from 12 residues. The chain's CDR3 is CASSTGVTEAFF. The CDR3 nucleotides are TGTGCCAGCAGTACAGGGGTCACTGAAGCTTTCTTT.

The CDR3 spells CASSYGTASYEQYF. The CDR3 nucleotides read TGTGCCAGCAGCTATGGGACTGCTTCCTACGAGCAGTACTTC. This chain links TRBV7-9 with TRBJ2-7; perhaps TRBD2 as D (6 bases). There are 14 residues in the CDR3. The germline V gene encodes CDR1 SEHNR and CDR2 FQNEAQ (reference sequence). The V gene lost 4 bases and the J gene lost 1 base, with 11 bases spanning the gap.

The CDR3 spells CASSLTGTGPYNEQFF. For the CDR3, the DNA is TGTGCCAGCAGCTTAACCGGGACAGGGCCTTACAATGAGCAGTTCTTC. The chain recombines TRBV5-5 with TRBJ2-1; TRBD1 aligns across 9 bases. With 2 bases clipped from V and 4 bases from J, the junction kept 7 bases outside the gene matches. Per germline, CDR1 SGHKS and CDR2 YYEKEE (reference sequence). The CDR3 is 16 residues long. Full variable domain (missing parts from reference TRBV5-5 and TRBJ2-1): DAGVTQSPTHLIKTRGQQVTLRCSPISGHKSVSWYQQVLGQGPQFIFQYYEKEERGRGNFPDRFSARQFPNYSSELNVNALLLGDSALYLCASSLTGTGPYNEQFFGPGTRLTVL.

The chain has TRBV24-1 and TRBJ2-2, with 9 bases identical to TRBD1. The CDR3 length is 17 residues. Trimming removed 2 bases from V and 3 bases from J; junction bases left unmatched: 6. Germline V lookup: CDR1 KGHDR, CDR2 SFDVKD. The CDR3 nucleotides read TGTGCCACCAGTGATTCGACAGGGGGAGAGGACACCGGGGAGCTGTTTTTT. Translating gives CATSDSTGGEDTGELFF.

The V gene is TRBV5-4, the J gene TRBJ2-7; no clear D. The CDR3 totals 13 residues. V dropped 7 bases and J dropped 2 bases, with 13 bases sitting between them. Germline CDR1 is SGHNT and CDR2 is YYREEE (reference sequence). The CDR3 DNA is TGTGCCAGCTCGGCAGACAATACCTACGAGCAGTACTTC. Translation gives CASSADNTYEQYF.

CDR3 sequence (DNA): TGCAGTGCTAGTCACAGGGGGAACACTGAAGCTTTCTTT. It codes for CSASHRGNTEAFF. This chain uses TRBV20-1 with TRBJ1-1, with 7 bases fitting TRBD1. There are 13 residues in the CDR3. J gave up 1 base and V 3 bases, and 2 bases lay outside the gene matches. In germline, CDR1 is DFQATT, CDR2 SNEGSKA (reference sequence).

The V and J genes are TRBV6-1 and TRBJ1-5; D call uncertain. The CDR3 sequence is 13 residues long. Germline CDR1 reads MNHNS; CDR2 reads SASEGT. The V gene lost 3 bases and the J gene lost 7 bases, with 10 bases spanning the gap. This CDR3 is CASSESLMQPQHF. DNA for the CDR3: TGTGCCAGCAGTGAGAGCCTGATGCAGCCCCAGCATTTT.

The J gene is TRBJ1-1, the V gene TRBV5-1; perhaps TRBD1 as D (5 bases). Trimming took 7 bases from V and 2 from J, leaving 12 bases between them. The CDR3 has 13 amino acids. Looked up from germline, CDR1 is SGHRS and CDR2 is YFSETQ. The CDR3 here is CASQDSYNTEAFF. CDR3 DNA sequence: TGCGCCAGCCAAGACAGCTATAACACTGAAGCTTTCTTT.

V is TRBV12-3 or TRBV12-4 and J is TRBJ2-1; D is unresolved. The CDR3 is made up of 10 amino acids. Between the trimmed V and J ends, which lost 5 bases and 8 bases, there was a span of 4 bases. CDR3 sequence reads: CASSHDEQFF. DNA for the CDR3: TGTGCCAGCAGTCATGATGAGCAGTTCTTC.

V and J are TRBV5-5 and TRBJ1-1; TRBD1 agrees at 7 bases. Trimming cost V 2 bases and J 2 bases; bases outside gene matches: 6. The CDR3 is made up of 15 amino acids. The germline V gene encodes CDR1 SGHKS and CDR2 YYEKEE (reference sequence). CDR3 amino acids: CASSFGQEANTEAFF. The CDR3 region has the DNA TGTGCCAGCAGCTTCGGACAGGAGGCTAACACTGAAGCTTTCTTT.

V usage is TRBV7-3 and J usage is TRBJ2-3, with 8 positions matching TRBD2. CDR1 and CDR2 from the germline V gene are SGHTA and FQGTGA. This CDR3 spans 15 amino acids. V lost 2 bases, J lost 5 bases, and 6 bases stayed unmatched. In DNA form, the CDR3 reads TGTGCCAGCAGCTTATTCGGGGGGGCCGGAGATACGCAGTATTTT. Translating gives CASSLFGGAGDTQYF.